Each of the 10 T cell receptor beta chains below was sequenced from the same sample in a study of blood T cells in healthy people across ages. A sample-barcoded 5' primer and a J-beta primer mix were used in a second PCR of roughly 7 to 11 cycles. TCRdb recomputed calls from the 5' RACE reads with MiXCR, one row per CDR3 protein. Among 1.5 million to 2 million distinct CDR3 sequences listed, 28% were seen once. The source material was blood. The source of these receptors is a woman under 40 in good health.

This chain links TRBV27 with TRBJ1-4; a possible D gene is TRBD1 (6 bases). V lost 5 bases and J 0 bases, leaving 13 bases between the germline ends. Germline V CDR1 and CDR2: MNHEY, SMNVEV (reference sequence). The CDR3 covers 16 residues. CDR3 nucleotides: TGTGCCAGCAGTCAGTGGACAGAACCAACTAATGAAAAACTGTTTTTT. It specifies CASSQWTEPTNEKLFF.

Notes on this clonotype: This may come from a read error, since a much larger clone is one base off. The chain has TRBV7-6 and TRBJ2-4; D tentatively reads TRBD1 or TRBD2 (5 bases each). With 7 bases removed from V and 13 bases from J, the gap between germline ends came to 23 bases. CDR3 length: 14 residues. CDR1 is SGHVS, CDR2 FNYEAQ, per germline. CDR3 DNA: TGTGCCAGCATCCCGGGGCGGGTACAGGATGAGCAGTACTTC. The encoded protein is CASIPGRVQDEQYF. Full variable domain (missing parts from reference TRBV7-6 and TRBJ2-4): GAGVSQSPRYKVTKRGQDVALRCDPISGHVSLYWYRQALGQGPEFLTYFNYEAQQDKSGLPNDRFSAERPEGSISTLTIQRTEQRDSAMYRCASIPGRVQDEQYFGAGTRLSVL.

The V and J genes are TRBV7-2 and TRBJ2-3; 9 positions agree with TRBD2. J was trimmed by 6 bases and V by 5 bases; bases with no gene match: 9. The germline CDR1 and CDR2 sequences are SGHTA and FQGNSA. The CDR3 has 15 amino acids. CDR3 protein: CASSATSGPMDTQYF. CDR3 sequence (DNA): TGTGCCAGCAGCGCCACTAGCGGGCCGATGGATACGCAGTATTTT.

This chain connects TRBV29-1 to TRBJ1-3, with 8 bases lining up with TRBD1. This CDR3 has 14 residues. Trimming at V came to 3 bases and at J to 3 bases, leaving 4 bases not matched to a gene. Per germline, CDR1 SQVTM and CDR2 ANQGSEA. The CDR3 loop is CSVEQGAVGNTIYF. CDR3 nucleotide sequence: TGCAGCGTTGAGCAGGGGGCTGTTGGAAACACCATATATTTT.

This clonotype was seen only a few times. The chain uses TRBV2 and TRBJ1-5, with no clear D. Trimming removed 7 bases from V and 7 bases from J, with 17 bases in between. Germline loops: CDR1 SNHLY, CDR2 FYNNEI. The CDR3 consists of 14 residues. The CDR3, as DNA: TGTGCCAGCAAGGAGGGCAGCGTAGGCCAGCCCCAGCATTTT. This encodes CASKEGSVGQPQHF.

This clonotype was observed many times. The J gene is TRBJ2-7, the V gene TRBV29-1; D unclear. Germline V CDR1 and CDR2: SQVTM, ANQGSEA. V gave up 4 bases and J gave up 7 bases, with 14 bases separating them. The CDR3 extends over 12 amino acids. The CDR3 bases are TGCAGCGTTGCTTGGGCTGATGGTGAGCAGTACTTC. Its protein is CSVAWADGEQYF.

This clonotype was detected only a few times. The chain combines TRBV29-1 with TRBJ1-5; the match to TRBD1 covers 10 bases. The V gene's germline CDR1 is SQVTM and CDR2 ANQGSEA. The CDR3 covers 14 residues. Trimming at V came to 6 bases and at J to 5 bases, leaving 7 bases not matched to a gene. The CDR3, as DNA: TGCAGCGTAGCGGGGACAGGGGATGATCAGCCCCAGCATTTT. Its translation is CSVAGTGDDQPQHF.

CDR3 DNA sequence: TGTGCCAGCAGCCCACAACCGGGACTCCGACATGAGAGCTCCTACAATGAGCAGTTCTTC. This sequence encodes CASSPQPGLRHESSYNEQFF. The chain is built from TRBV7-2 and TRBJ2-1, with D tentatively TRBD2 (6 bases). This CDR3 is built from 20 residues. The ends were cut back, 5 bases at V and 0 bases at J, with 26 bases in the middle. Germline CDR1 SGHTA, CDR2 FQGNSA.

This clonotype was counted only a few times. Being one base from a much bigger clone, this may be a read error. The rearrangement joins TRBV29-1 to TRBJ2-7; a weak D match, TRBD2 (6 bases). This CDR3 has 16 residues. Germline V gene lookup returns CDR1 SQVTM and CDR2 ANQGSEA. V shed 4 bases and J shed 7 bases, with 26 bases lying between them. CDR3 sequence (DNA): TGCAGCGTTGCCACCTCTAGCGACAGCTCCTACAATGAGCAGTACTTC. This gives the protein CSVATSSDSSYNEQYF.

The table lists this clonotype with many counts. The chain uses TRBV12-3 or TRBV12-4 and TRBJ2-1; tentative D call: TRBD2 (5 bases). The CDR3 runs 16 residues. Trimming cost V 7 bases and J 1 base, with 17 bases left between them. For the CDR3, the DNA is TGTGCCAGCACCCCCCGTGGGAGACCATCCTACAATGAGCAGTTCTTC. Its translation is CASTPRGRPSYNEQFF.